Shown below are 28 T cell receptor beta chains from a single sample sequenced in a study of CD8+ T cells in alopecia areata. RNA was extracted and reverse transcribed into cDNA as the sequencing template. Assay: immunoSEQ multiplex PCR; the TCRdb copy retains only in-frame clones and omits some. The top ten clones hold approximately 13% of a sample with 120,000 to 150,000 clones, approximately 90% of them seen once. Treatment of the sample: oral pan-JAK inhibitor, 5-10 mg twice daily. The sample was CD8+ T cells sorted from blood, taken at week 4, from a patient treated with tofacitinib. These receptors originate from a human donor with alopecia areata.

This clone appeared a single time. The rearrangement uses TRBV27 and TRBJ2-1; D gene ambiguous. Trimming cost V 7 bases and J 0 bases, with 10 bases left between them. The CDR3 extends over 14 amino acids. CDR1 is MNHEY, CDR2 SMNVEV, per germline (reference sequence). The CDR3 DNA reads TGTGCCAGCAAATTTGGAGTCTCCTACAATGAGCAGTTCTTC. Translating gives CASKFGVSYNEQFF.

The chain employs TRBV27 and TRBJ2-5; D assignment may be TRBD1 or TRBD2 (5 bases each). The CDR3 extends over 16 amino acids. V lost 2 bases and J 5 bases, leaving 18 bases between the germline ends. CDR1 and CDR2 (germline): MNHEY, SMNVEV (reference sequence). The CDR3 here is CASSLDRDGGSETQYF. CDR3 nucleotides: TGTGCCAGCAGTTTAGATCGGGACGGAGGTTCGGAGACCCAGTACTTC.

CDR3 protein: CASIGGGTTDTQYF. The CDR3 region has the DNA TGTGCCAGCATCGGGGGGGGCACCACAGATACGCAGTATTTT. The V gene is TRBV7-9, the J gene TRBJ2-3; TRBD2 agrees at 8 bases. This CDR3 contains 14 residues. The J segment lost 2 bases and the V segment lost 7 bases, leaving 5 bases of the junction unmatched. Germline lookup yields CDR1 SEHNR and CDR2 FQNEAQ (reference sequence).

The chain uses TRBV7-9 and TRBJ2-1; D is unclear. V lost 5 bases to trimming and J lost 8 bases, with 10 bases between them. The length of the CDR3 is 12 residues. In germline, CDR1 is SEHNR, CDR2 FQNEAQ (reference sequence). CDR3 nucleotide sequence: TGTGCCAGCAGCCAGCTTGGGGATGAGCAGTTCTTC. This encodes CASSQLGDEQFF.

This chain uses TRBV14 with TRBJ2-5; 7 nucleotides match TRBD1. CDR3 length equals 15 residues. Trimming cost V 4 bases and J 5 bases; bases outside gene matches: 10. Germline loops: CDR1 SGHDN, CDR2 FVKESK. The CDR3 is CASSRKTGTTETQYF. The CDR3 DNA reads TGTGCCAGCAGCCGAAAGACAGGGACGACGGAGACCCAGTACTTC.

The chain couples TRBV15 to TRBJ2-7; TRBD2 might be the D (5 bases). The length of the CDR3 is 13 residues. Trimming cost V 0 bases and J 4 bases, with 7 bases left between them. The V gene's germline CDR1 is LNHNV and CDR2 YYDKDF (reference sequence). Written as DNA, the CDR3 is TGTGCCACCAGCAGAGACGGGGAATACGAGCAGTACTTC. The encoded protein is CATSRDGEYEQYF.

This clone was found once. This rearrangement joins TRBV5-1 to TRBJ2-1; 10 bases are shared with TRBD2. This CDR3 has 16 amino acids. CDR1 and CDR2 (germline): SGHRS, YFSETQ. The junction had 7 bases not matched to a gene; V was cut back by 4 bases and J by 3 bases. The CDR3 reads CASSQRLAGIYNEQFF. The CDR3 coding sequence is TGCGCCAGCAGCCAAAGACTAGCGGGTATCTACAATGAGCAGTTCTTC. The entire variable domain, with the rest obtained from reference TRBV5-1 and TRBJ2-1, is as follows: KAGVTQTPRYLIKTRGQQVTLSCSPISGHRSVSWYQQTPGQGLQFLFEYFSETQRNKGNFPGRFSGRQFSNSRSEMNVSTLELGDSALYLCASSQRLAGIYNEQFFGPGTRLTVL.

Many counts were recorded for this clone. The rearrangement joins TRBV7-9 to TRBJ2-1; 7 bases align to TRBD1. J was trimmed by 8 bases and V by 5 bases; bases with no gene match: 9. Germline lookup yields CDR1 SEHNR and CDR2 FQNEAQ (reference sequence). The CDR3 spans 14 residues. The CDR3 protein is CASSPRQGVDEQFF. The CDR3 nucleotides are TGTGCCAGCAGCCCCAGACAGGGAGTGGATGAGCAGTTCTTC.

The gene calls are TRBV27 and TRBJ2-7; 7 bases are a match to TRBD1. The CDR3 runs to 15 residues. V shed 6 bases, J shed 1 base, and the junction held 9 bases outside the gene matches. The germline V gene encodes CDR1 MNHEY and CDR2 SMNVEV (reference sequence). The CDR3 coding sequence is TGTGCCAGCAGCCGCAGGGGGTCCCAATCCTACGAGCAGTACTTC. It yields the protein CASSRRGSQSYEQYF.

The chain employs TRBV29-1 and TRBJ2-7; TRBD1 matches 9 bases. Germline loops: CDR1 SQVTM, CDR2 ANQGSEA. V lost 4 bases, J lost 2 bases, and 6 bases stayed unmatched. This CDR3 contains 14 residues. The CDR3, as DNA: TGCAGCGTTGTGGGGGACAGGGCCACCTACGAGCAGTACTTC. Its translation: CSVVGDRATYEQYF.

A single count supports this clone. The genes are TRBV27 and TRBJ1-1; 9 bases line up with TRBD1. The junction had 12 bases not matched to a gene; V was cut back by 8 bases and J by 5 bases. CDR3 size: 15 residues. Germline lookup yields CDR1 MNHEY and CDR2 SMNVEV (reference sequence). The CDR3 nucleotides are TGTGCCAGCTGGGACCCGAGGGGACAGGGAACTGAAGCTTTCTTT. Translation: CASWDPRGQGTEAFF.

This rearrangement joins TRBV9 to TRBJ1-1, with TRBD1 as a possible D gene (5 bases). Germline CDR1 is SGDLS and CDR2 is YYNGEE. This CDR3 has 16 residues. V lost 3 bases, J lost 5 bases, and 20 bases lay in between. The CDR3 spells CASSAWTTPDGTEAFF. The CDR3 region has the DNA TGTGCCAGCAGCGCGTGGACAACCCCTGACGGGACTGAAGCTTTCTTT.

J is TRBJ1-1 and V is TRBV30; weak D call: TRBD1 (5 bases). Germline values: CDR1 GTSNPN, CDR2 SVGIG (reference sequence). The V gene lost 7 bases and the J gene lost 5 bases, with 11 bases spanning the gap. There are 11 residues in the CDR3. CDR3 coding DNA: TGTGCCTCCGGGTCAGGGACTGAAGCTTTCTTT. It is translated as CASGSGTEAFF.

V usage is TRBV7-9 and J usage is TRBJ2-2; 10 bases agree with TRBD2. After removal of 4 bases from V and 7 bases from J, the junction contained 3 bases not matched to a gene. The CDR3 sequence is 14 residues long. CDR1 is SEHNR, CDR2 FQNEAQ, per germline (reference sequence). CDR3 amino acids: CASSSGLADGELFF. CDR3 nucleotides: TGTGCCAGCAGCTCCGGACTAGCGGACGGGGAGCTGTTTTTT.

The rearrangement uses TRBV27 and TRBJ2-7, with D perhaps matching TRBD2 (6 bases). The CDR3 loop spans 14 amino acids. Germline V gene lookup returns CDR1 MNHEY and CDR2 SMNVEV (reference sequence). V was trimmed by 2 bases and J by 2 bases, leaving 10 bases between them. DNA of the CDR3: TGTGCCAGCAGTTTAGGACGGAGGGCCTACGAGCAGTACTTC. It translates to CASSLGRRAYEQYF.

J is TRBJ2-1 and V is TRBV10-3, with a possible D match to TRBD1 (6 bases). Germline loops: CDR1 ENHRY, CDR2 SYGVKD. The CDR3 has 12 residues. V lost 8 bases, J lost 6 bases, and 11 bases lay in between. The CDR3 nucleotides are TGTGCCATCCGACGACAGGCCAATGAGCAGTTCTTC. The encoded protein is CAIRRQANEQFF.

The chain has TRBV4-1 and TRBJ2-3, with 8 bases lining up with TRBD2. From germline, CDR1 is MGHRA and CDR2 YSYEKL. V trimming: 1 base; J trimming: 2 bases; junction bases outside the gene matches: 5. This CDR3 contains 16 residues. In nucleotides, the CDR3 is TGCGCCAGCAGCCAAGGTGTTGGACTAGCCACAGATACGCAGTATTTT. Protein: CASSQGVGLATDTQYF.

The CDR3 reads CASRFSVAGANVLTF. DNA of the CDR3: TGTGCCAGTAGGTTTTCGGTTGCCGGGGCCAACGTCCTGACTTTC. J is TRBJ2-6 and V is TRBV19; D remains ambiguous. Germline CDR1 is LNHDA and CDR2 is SQIVND (reference sequence). The CDR3 spans 15 residues. Between the trimmed V and J ends, which lost 6 bases and 4 bases, there was a span of 13 bases.

The chain links TRBV27 to TRBJ2-7; 11 nucleotides line up with TRBD2. This CDR3 has 15 residues. Trimming cost V 6 bases and J 3 bases; bases outside gene matches: 7. CDR1 is MNHEY and CDR2 is SMNVEV in the germline V gene (reference sequence). The CDR3 sequence: CASRGGTSGDYEQYF. CDR3 in DNA: TGTGCCAGCAGAGGGGGGACTAGCGGAGACTACGAGCAGTACTTC.

About this clone itself: Different DNA sequences within this sample yield the same CDR3. The rearrangement uses TRBV5-1 and TRBJ1-1; D is perhaps TRBD1 (5 bases). Per the germline V gene, CDR1 is SGHRS and CDR2 is YFSETQ. V lost 4 bases, J lost 2 bases, and 12 bases lay in between. The CDR3 runs to 14 residues. CDR3 residues: CASSPGTGNTEAFF. Here the CDR3 DNA reads TGCGCCAGCAGCCCCGGGACGGGTAACACTGAAGCTTTCTTT.

This clone came up a few times. The gene calls are TRBV27 and TRBJ2-1; 10 nucleotides match TRBD1. Germline-derived CDR1 and CDR2 are MNHEY and SMNVEV (reference sequence). The CDR3 is 15 residues long. The V and J ends lost 2 bases and 6 bases, in that order; junction bases with no gene match: 4. The CDR3 bases are TGTGCCAGCAGTTTAAGACAGGGGGCGGCCAATGAGCAGTTCTTC. Encoded protein: CASSLRQGAANEQFF.

This clone has a single count. The chain couples TRBV30 to TRBJ2-2; no reliable D call. The CDR3 sequence is 11 residues long. Deletions cut 1 base from V and 8 bases from J, with 5 bases between. CDR1 is GTSNPN and CDR2 is SVGIG in the germline V gene (reference sequence). CDR3 protein: CAWSASGELFF. In DNA, the CDR3 is TGTGCCTGGAGTGCATCAGGGGAGCTGTTTTTT.

J is TRBJ2-1 and V is TRBV6-5, with 7 bases aligning to TRBD2. Germline CDR1 MNHEY, CDR2 SVGAGI. V gave up 2 bases and J gave up 2 bases; unmatched junction bases: 0. The CDR3 totals 14 residues. The CDR3 loop reads CASSYGTTYNEQFF. As DNA, the CDR3 is TGTGCCAGCAGTTACGGGACTACCTACAATGAGCAGTTCTTC.

The chain links TRBV29-1 to TRBJ2-7; 10 bases fit TRBD2. The CDR3 length is 13 residues. The V gene's germline CDR1 is SQVTM and CDR2 ANQGSEA. The J segment lost 4 bases and the V segment lost 5 bases, leaving 5 bases of the junction unmatched. The CDR3 spells CSVQLAGSYEQYF. CDR3 sequence (DNA): TGCAGCGTTCAACTAGCGGGAAGTTACGAGCAGTACTTC.

This clone was seen a single time. The J gene is TRBJ2-1, the V gene TRBV30; 9 bases line up with TRBD2. CDR1 is GTSNPN and CDR2 is SVGIG in the germline V gene (reference sequence). The length of the CDR3 is 14 residues. Trimming removed 3 bases from V and 4 bases from J; junction bases left unmatched: 4. CDR3 nucleotide sequence: TGTGCCTGGAGCGGGCTAGCGGGGTACAATGAGCAGTTCTTC. Its protein product is CAWSGLAGYNEQFF.

This clone was detected only once. The chain is built from TRBV19 and TRBJ2-2; a weak D match, TRBD1 (6 bases). The CDR3 spans 16 residues. V lost 1 base, J lost 4 bases, and 13 bases lay in between. Germline CDR1 reads LNHDA; CDR2 reads SQIVND (reference sequence). The DNA for the CDR3 is TGTGCCAGTAGTATAGTGGACGAAGGGGGCACCGGGGAGCTGTTTTTT. Translated: CASSIVDEGGTGELFF.

V is TRBV10-3 and J is TRBJ2-5, with unresolved D. The V end lost 0 bases, the J end lost 1 base, and 9 bases lay between the germline ends. The CDR3 sequence is 15 residues long. Per the germline V gene, CDR1 is ENHRY and CDR2 is SYGVKD. The CDR3 sequence is CAISESLAIQETQYF. DNA for the CDR3: TGTGCCATCAGTGAGTCTTTGGCCATCCAAGAGACCCAGTACTTC.

Note on this clone: The sample carries other DNA sequences with the same CDR3. The chain is built from TRBV29-1 and TRBJ2-2; 7 bases are shared with TRBD2. The CDR3 loop spans 15 amino acids. Per the germline V gene, CDR1 is SQVTM and CDR2 is ANQGSEA. Germline trimming cut 3 bases from V and 0 bases from J; bases unmatched to any gene: 4. CDR3 bases: TGCAGCGTTGACCTGGCGGGAGCGAACACCGGGGAGCTGTTTTTT. Translating it yields CSVDLAGANTGELFF.